This is a list of T cell receptor beta chains from one sample in a study of blood T cell repertoires in COVID-19. TCRdb's table, derived via immunoSEQ multiplex PCR, lists solely in-frame clones and lacks some. The sample consists of 70,000 or so clones, approximately 84% of them appearing once. The sequencing sample was made of peripheral blood. Receptors originate from a man between 70 and 80 years old with active or convalescent COVID-19. CDR3s include the opening cysteine and the closing phenylalanine or tryptophan. A D gene is named only where the DNA matches it firmly. Clone size is not always given. Where it is, it says once, few, many or a class for expanded clones.

TRBJ2-2	15	TRBV27	-	once	CASRFRTANTGELFF	TGTGCCAGCAGGTTCCGGACAGCAAACACCGGGGAGCTGTTTTTT
TRBJ2-7	15	TRBV30	TRBD2	-	CAWRTWRESTYEQYF	TGTGCCTGGAGAACCTGGCGGGAGAGTACCTACGAGCAGTACTTC
TRBJ2-1	11	TRBV5-1	-	-	CASSRGIEQFF	TGCGCCAGCAGCCGGGGTATTGAGCAGTTCTTC
TRBJ2-4	20	TRBV7-5	-	-	CARSSHRDREAVLAKNIQYF	TGTGCCAGAAGCTCCCACCGGGACAGGGAAGCTGTTTTAGCCAAAAACATTCAGTACTTC
TRBJ1-2	13	TRBV9	-	-	CASNPGSNYGYTF	TGTGCCAGCAACCCGGGGTCCAACTATGGCTACACCTTC
TRBJ1-5	15	TRBV4-2	TRBD1	-	CASSLNRGRNQPQHF	TGTGCCAGCAGCCTCAACAGGGGGAGAAATCAGCCCCAGCATTTT
TRBJ2-7	14	TRBV28	TRBD1	-	CASSVGQSSYEQYF	TGTGCCAGCAGTGTGGGACAGAGCTCCTACGAGCAGTACTTC
TRBJ1-2	14	TRBV19	TRBD1	once	CASSPDRVDYGYTF	TGTGCCAGTAGTCCGGACAGGGTTGACTATGGCTACACCTTC
TRBJ2-7	12	TRBV12-3/TRBV12-4	TRBD2	once	CASSLGLDEQYF	TGTGCCAGCAGTTTGGGACTAGACGAGCAGTACTTC
TRBJ1-2	16	TRBV14	-	-	CASSQGGLGLNYGYTF	TGTGCCAGCAGCCAAGGAGGCCTGGGACTTAACTATGGCTACACCTTC
TRBJ2-2	17	TRBV7-3	TRBD1	-	CASSLGSTGEFTGELFF	TGTGCCAGCAGCTTAGGGTCGACAGGGGAGTTTACCGGGGAGCTGTTTTTT
TRBJ1-1	15	TRBV3-1/TRBV3-2	-	-	CASSQPRGANTEAFF	TGTGCCAGCAGCCAGCCTCGGGGGGCGAACACTGAAGCTTTCTTT
TRBJ1-6	12	TRBV30	TRBD1	-	CAYGQGNSPLHF	TGTGCCTACGGACAGGGGAATTCACCCCTCCACTTT
TRBJ1-2	15	TRBV9	TRBD1	few	CASSASQGTYYGYTF	TGTGCCAGCAGCGCCTCACAGGGGACTTACTATGGCTACACCTTC
TRBJ1-2	15	TRBV2	-	-	CASSSPVTGLYGYTF	TGTGCCAGCAGCTCACCCGTGACAGGCCTCTATGGCTACACCTTC
TRBJ1-1	15	TRBV5-1	-	-	CASVWAPGGHTEAFF	TGCGCCAGCGTCTGGGCCCCGGGAGGGCACACTGAAGCTTTCTTT
TRBJ1-3	16	TRBV29-1	-	-	CSVATGLSASGNTIYF	TGCAGCGTGGCCACAGGGCTTAGTGCGTCTGGAAACACCATATATTTT
TRBJ1-2	11	TRBV6-1	-	once	CASSEPGGYTF	TGTGCCAGCAGTGAGCCCGGTGGCTACACCTTC
TRBJ2-2	16	TRBV7-6	TRBD2	-	CASSLERREVTGELFF	TGTGCCAGCAGCTTAGAGAGGCGGGAGGTAACCGGGGAGCTGTTTTTT